This T cell receptor (beta chain) is drawn from a study of blood T cell repertoires in COVID-19. Study-level background: Acute and convalescent COVID-19 samples came from the United States, Italy and Spain. PBMCs, B-cell-depleted T cells, or T cells were the source of the cDNA or gDNA that made up the material.

Participants' own reports of clinical history determined their cohort assignment. Germline CDR1 and CDR2: MNHEY and SVGAGI. The CDR3 consists of 15 residues. Trimming stripped 6 bases from V and 3 bases from J, with 16 bases between. This clone was observed once. As originally analysed: By means of reference gene primer amplification, nucleated cell counts were estimated. The table came from immunoSEQ multiplex PCR; TCRdb's copy has only in-frame clones and leaves some out. That table supplies the V and J calls and clone size; D and trimming were determined from the DNA. In the table there are about 230,000 clones, approximately 88% of which are singletons.

The chain has TRBV6-5 and TRBJ2-3, with D tentatively TRBD2 (5 bases). This clonotype was obtained from a woman aged 25 to 45 who had been exposed to COVID-19. Sequencing was performed on PBMCs or T cells enriched from blood (not recorded which). The CDR3, as DNA: TGTGCCAGCAGACGTTTGACCGGAGGTACAGATACGCAGTATTTT. It encodes CASRRLTGGTDTQYF.